This T cell receptor beta chain originates from a study of shared clonotypes between healthy human individuals. A deep-level run was used for the assay. Investigators spread the genomic DNA of each subset evenly over several immunoSEQ plates. Clones were sequenced by immunoSEQ multiplex PCR, and TCRdb holds only the in-frame ones, with some missing. The sample holds about 1.1 million clones, 60% to 85% seen once. Among the donors, all were Caucasian adults who lived in Nashville, Tennessee. The CDR3 consists of 15 residues. The germline CDR1 and CDR2 sequences are LGHNA and YNFKEQ. V was clipped by 0 bases and J by 8 bases, with 14 bases between them.

The chain is built from TRBV4-2 and TRBJ2-4; D may be TRBD2 (6 bases). What was sequenced was memory CD4+ T cells from PBMCs. This sample's subset: CD45RA-negative fraction. The clonotype comes from a man between 18 and 35 years old in good health. Some clones in this sample may be carry-over from other donors' samples. CDR3 DNA sequence: TGTGCCAGCAGCCAAGAGAGGCAGCCGGGGGACATTCAGTACTTC. Amino acids: CASSQERQPGDIQYF.